This T cell receptor beta chain stems from a study of T cell repertoires and HLA-DP antigens. As for the study in general: In vitro CD4+ alloreactivity was against HeLa-presented HLA-DP.

Amplification used primers for 54 TRBV and 13 TRBJ segments. Some clones are missing from TCRdb's copy, which holds only in-frame ones; the method was immunoSEQ multiplex PCR. Of around 110,000 clones listed, more than 85% are singletons. Concerning this clone: As yet, its antigen is unknown.

The TCR sequence derives from a woman between 18 and 30 years old in good health and CMV-seronegative. Sequencing used CD4+ T cells from PBMCs.

CDR3 DNA: TGTGCCAGCAGCTCCCGGGCGGGGGGGGCCACCGGGGAGCTGTTTTTT. It translates to CASSSRAGGATGELFF. This chain connects TRBV5-6 to TRBJ2-2; 9 nucleotides line up with TRBD2. The CDR3 length is 16 residues. The germline V gene encodes CDR1 SGHDT and CDR2 YYEEEE. After removal of 3 bases from V and 4 bases from J, the junction contained 7 bases not matched to a gene. The entire variable domain, with the rest obtained from reference TRBV5-6 and TRBJ2-2, is as follows: DAGVTQSPTHLIKTRGQQVTLRCSPKSGHDTVSWYQQALGQGPQFIFQYYEEEERQRGNFPDRFSGHQFPNYSSELNVNALLLGDSALYLCASSSRAGGATGELFFGEGSRLTVL.